This is a list of T cell receptor beta chains from one sample in a study of blood T cell repertoires in COVID-19. TCRdb keeps only in-frame clones here, not all; method: immunoSEQ multiplex PCR. Of more than 85,000 clones in the sample, nearly 90% are singletons; the top ten hold 4.8%. The sequencing input was peripheral blood. The receptors come from a human donor in a cohort sampled during active COVID-19. Each CDR3 is given with its conserved first and last residue. A D gene is named only where the DNA matches it firmly. Not all rows give a size; the values are once, few, many and, for expanded clones, a class.

D gene	clone size	J gene	V gene	CDR3 protein	CDR3 DNA
NA	once	TRBJ2-5	TRBV19	CASSIDQRETQYF	TGTGCCAGTAGTATAGATCAGAGGGAGACCCAGTACTTC
NA	NA	TRBJ2-2	TRBV7-8	CASSSSSTGELFF	TGTGCCAGCAGTTCTAGCTCTACCGGGGAGCTGTTTTTT
TRBD1	NA	TRBJ2-7	TRBV7-2	CASSLALAGGSYEQYF	TGTGCCAGCAGCTTAGCGCTGGCAGGGGGATCCTACGAGCAGTACTTC
TRBD1	NA	TRBJ1-2	TRBV9	CASSDRQGPFTSNYGYTF	TGTGCCAGCAGCGACCGACAGGGCCCGTTTACTTCTAACTATGGCTACACCTTC
NA	NA	TRBJ1-2	TRBV6-5	CASSKTGTNYGYTF	TGTGCCAGCAGTAAGACAGGAACTAACTATGGCTACACCTTC
NA	NA	TRBJ2-5	TRBV5-1	CASSLGDTETQYF	TGCGCCAGCAGCTTGGGGGACACTGAGACCCAGTACTTC
NA	NA	TRBJ1-1	TRBV18	CASSPLAGPRPFTTEAFF	TGTGCCAGCTCACCACTTGCTGGGCCCAGACCGTTTACCACTGAAGCTTTCTTT
TRBD2	few	TRBJ2-1	TRBV5-1	CASSLAKAGGGYNEQFF	TGCGCCAGCAGCTTGGCCAAGGCGGGAGGGGGCTACAATGAGCAGTTCTTC
NA	NA	TRBJ2-3	TRBV7-2	CASSPSTDTQYF	TGTGCCAGCAGCCCTAGCACAGATACGCAGTATTTT
TRBD2	NA	TRBJ2-4	TRBV19	CASRSGSGAKNIQYF	TGTGCCAGTAGGAGCGGGAGTGGGGCCAAAAACATTCAGTACTTC
TRBD2	NA	TRBJ2-3	TRBV3-1/TRBV3-2	CARAILSGRLRTDTQYF	TGTGCCAGGGCGATTTTGAGCGGGAGGCTTAGGACAGATACGCAGTATTTT
TRBD2	once	TRBJ2-7	TRBV6-5	CASSYSGGRAYEQYF	TGTGCCAGCAGTTACTCGGGCGGGAGGGCGTACGAGCAGTACTTC
NA	NA	TRBJ2-3	TRBV7-9	CASSSDSLGRDTQYF	TGTGCCAGCAGCTCTGATAGCCTCGGTCGGGATACGCAGTATTTT
TRBD1	NA	TRBJ2-6	TRBV4-1	CASSQGQGAYGANVLTF	TGCGCCAGCAGCCAAGGGCAGGGGGCTTATGGGGCCAACGTCCTGACTTTC
TRBD2	NA	TRBJ2-3	TRBV4-1	CASSQEGRLAALDTQYF	TGCGCCAGCAGCCAAGAAGGCCGACTAGCGGCCTTAGATACGCAGTATTTT
TRBD1	NA	TRBJ1-2	TRBV3-1/TRBV3-2	CASSQEGLARGYGYTF	TGTGCCAGCAGCCAAGAAGGGCTTGCCAGGGGGTATGGCTACACCTTC
TRBD2	NA	TRBJ2-5	TRBV12-5	CASGLGSSGQETQYF	TGTGCTAGTGGTTTGGGTTCTAGCGGCCAAGAGACCCAGTACTTC
NA	NA	TRBJ1-2	TRBV15	CATSTTGAGYTF	TGTGCCACCAGCACGACAGGTGCTGGCTACACCTTC
TRBD2	NA	TRBJ2-3	TRBV19	CATKAGSPGGQYF	TGTGCCACTAAAGCGGGGTCCCCCGGTGGGCAGTATTTT
NA	NA	TRBJ2-5	TRBV10-1	CASISLQGRRKTQYF	TGCGCCAGTATTTCACTACAGGGGAGGAGGAAGACCCAGTACTTC
TRBD1	many	TRBJ1-6	TRBV12-5	CASARQGSGYNSPLHF	TGTGCTAGTGCCCGACAGGGTTCGGGATATAATTCACCCCTCCACTTT
TRBD2	NA	TRBJ2-5	TRBV30	CAWVGGSGETQYF	TGTGCCTGGGTGGGCGGGAGCGGGGAGACCCAGTACTTC
NA	NA	TRBJ2-3	TRBV27	CASNERGLADTQYF	TGTGCCAGTAACGAGAGAGGTTTGGCAGATACGCAGTATTTT
TRBD2	NA	TRBJ2-1	TRBV28	CASSSGTKDNEQFF	TGTGCCAGCAGCTCCGGGACTAAAGATAATGAGCAGTTCTTC
TRBD1	NA	TRBJ2-2	TRBV30	CAWSSTGSGELFF	TGTGCCTGGTCCTCGACAGGGTCCGGGGAGCTGTTTTTT
TRBD1	NA	TRBJ1-4	TRBV28	CASSRQGAHEKLFF	TGTGCCAGCAGCCGACAGGGAGCGCATGAAAAACTGTTTTTT
TRBD1	few	TRBJ1-1	TRBV2	CASSRPSTGLNTEAFF	TGTGCCAGCAGCCGACCTTCGACAGGGCTAAACACTGAAGCTTTCTTT
TRBD2	NA	TRBJ2-1	TRBV29-1	CSVPGLADYNEQFF	TGCAGCGTTCCGGGACTAGCGGATTACAATGAGCAGTTCTTC
TRBD1	NA	TRBJ2-2	TRBV7-2	CASRQTGANTGELFF	TGTGCCAGCAGACAGACAGGGGCCAACACCGGGGAGCTGTTTTTT
TRBD1	NA	TRBJ1-5	TRBV18	CASSETGNQPQHF	TGTGCCAGCTCCGAGACAGGGAATCAGCCCCAGCATTTT
TRBD1	NA	TRBJ2-5	TRBV28	CASSLFGTGLRETQYF	TGTGCCAGCAGTCTCTTCGGGACAGGGTTGCGCGAGACCCAGTACTTC
NA	NA	TRBJ2-1	TRBV5-1	CASSLGGGASYNEQFF	TGCGCCAGCAGCTTGGGTGGGGGGGCCTCCTACAATGAGCAGTTCTTC
NA	NA	TRBJ2-7	TRBV18	CASSLLSGHLYEQYF	TGTGCCAGCTCACTACTATCGGGACACCTTTACGAGCAGTACTTC
NA	NA	TRBJ2-2	TRBV5-4	CASSFSVRTPGELFF	TGTGCCAGCAGCTTCTCAGTAAGAACACCCGGGGAGCTGTTTTTT
NA	NA	TRBJ1-2	TRBV6-4	CASSERRANYGYTF	TGTGCCAGCAGTGAACGAAGAGCTAACTATGGCTACACCTTC
TRBD1	NA	TRBJ2-3	TRBV5-6	CASSWMTGADTQYF	TGTGCCAGCAGCTGGATGACAGGGGCAGATACGCAGTATTTT
TRBD2	once	TRBJ2-2	TRBV5-4	CASSFREGNTGELFF	TGTGCCAGCAGCTTCCGGGAGGGGAACACCGGGGAGCTGTTTTTT
NA	NA	TRBJ1-5	TRBV6-1	CASSERENQPQHF	TGTGCCAGCAGTGAAAGAGAAAATCAGCCCCAGCATTTT
TRBD1	once	TRBJ2-7	TRBV19	CASSNRDRPYEQYF	TGTGCCAGTAGTAACCGGGACAGGCCCTACGAGCAGTACTTC
TRBD1	NA	TRBJ2-1	TRBV11-2	CASSLDSPQGASNEQFF	TGTGCCAGCAGCTTAGATTCCCCCCAGGGGGCGAGTAATGAGCAGTTCTTC
TRBD2	NA	TRBJ2-1	TRBV19	CASSVLAGAPLEQFF	TGTGCCAGTAGTGTACTAGCGGGGGCCCCGCTTGAGCAGTTCTTC
NA	NA	TRBJ1-1	TRBV5-5	CASSLDSLNTEAFF	TGTGCCAGCAGCTTGGACAGCCTGAACACTGAAGCTTTCTTT
TRBD2	NA	TRBJ2-3	TRBV5-1	CASSLGSGLKTDTQYF	TGCGCCAGCAGCTTGGGGTCGGGACTAAAAACAGATACGCAGTATTTT
NA	NA	TRBJ2-2	TRBV19	CASTQLGGARTGELFF	TGTGCCAGCACCCAGCTAGGTGGGGCTCGCACCGGGGAGCTGTTTTTT
TRBD1	NA	TRBJ2-7	TRBV24-1	CATSDPHRDRENGAYEQYF	TGTGCCACCAGTGACCCCCACAGGGACAGGGAAAACGGGGCCTACGAGCAGTACTTC
TRBD1	NA	TRBJ1-3	TRBV10-3	CAISHGTAETLSSGNTIYF	TGTGCCATCAGCCACGGGACAGCTGAAACCCTGAGCTCTGGAAACACCATATATTTT
TRBD1	once	TRBJ1-6	TRBV4-2	CASRSGGGSPLHF	TGTGCCAGCAGAAGTGGAGGGGGCTCACCCCTCCACTTT
NA	NA	TRBJ1-5	TRBV5-6	CASNLGGGSQPQHF	TGTGCCAGCAACTTGGGGGGGGGCAGTCAGCCCCAGCATTTT
TRBD2	NA	TRBJ2-1	TRBV13	CASSRRAGGASYNEQFF	TGTGCCAGCAGCCGGAGGGCGGGGGGCGCTTCCTACAATGAGCAGTTCTTC
TRBD2	NA	TRBJ2-1	TRBV2	CASSEARGRAGEQFF	TGTGCCAGCAGTGAAGCGCGCGGGAGGGCGGGTGAGCAGTTCTTC
NA	NA	TRBJ1-1	TRBV18	CASSPRNTEAFF	TGTGCCAGCTCACCGAGGAACACTGAAGCTTTCTTT
NA	once	TRBJ2-7	TRBV14	CASSRGRLYEQYF	TGTGCCAGCAGCCGGGGCAGACTCTACGAGCAGTACTTC
NA	once	TRBJ1-6	TRBV30	CAWSVDSPGSLNSPLHF	TGTGCCTGGAGTGTGGACAGCCCCGGATCCCTTAATTCACCCCTCCACTTT
NA	NA	TRBJ2-7	TRBV27	CASRTGHYEQYF	TGTGCCAGCAGGACAGGTCACTACGAGCAGTACTTC
TRBD1	NA	TRBJ1-1	TRBV6-1	CASSDLQGGFGEAFF	TGTGCCAGCAGTGACCTACAGGGGGGGTTTGGTGAAGCTTTCTTT
TRBD1	few	TRBJ1-1	TRBV4-2	CASSQAPQGATEAFF	TGTGCCAGCAGCCAAGCCCCCCAGGGGGCAACTGAAGCTTTCTTT
TRBD1	once	TRBJ1-1	TRBV5-8	CASSPGALDRGLNTEAFF	TGTGCCAGCAGCCCAGGGGCCCTGGACAGGGGGTTGAACACTGAAGCTTTCTTT
TRBD1	NA	TRBJ1-1	TRBV10-3	CAISEPRQGDTEAFF	TGTGCCATCAGTGAGCCCAGGCAGGGGGACACTGAAGCTTTCTTT
TRBD1	once	TRBJ1-2	TRBV9	CASTKDDRGPHLGYTF	TGTGCCAGCACCAAGGACGACAGGGGACCGCACCTTGGCTACACCTTC
TRBD2	NA	TRBJ2-1	TRBV5-1	CASSLEGSGSNEQFF	TGCGCCAGCAGCTTGGAGGGTAGCGGGAGCAATGAGCAGTTCTTC